This T cell receptor (beta chain) appears in the sequencing data of a study of identifying expanded T cells in peripheral blood. General study findings and limits: Over two and four weeks, about 16 and 19 clones changed, versus roughly 1.2 between replicates. Clone count variance between roughly 2-week samples rose with total template count.

Notes on this clone: Its target is not known.

TCRdb's copy holds only in-frame clones and misses some; the assay was immunoSEQ multiplex PCR. The sample contains about 110,000 clones, more than 85% of which appear only once. Trimming stripped 2 bases from V and 5 bases from J, with 3 bases between. The germline V gene encodes CDR1 WSHSY and CDR2 SAAADI. This CDR3 region has 11 residues. Collection occurred without any documented infections or immune events in donors. The chain combines TRBV10-2 with TRBJ2-5; D gene unclear. This sequence was found in a person aged 18 to 70 in good health. Source material: blood. The DNA for the CDR3 is TGCGCCAGCAGTGAGGGGGAGACCCAGTACTTC. Protein sequence: CASSEGETQYF.